This T cell receptor beta chain was sequenced in a study of blood T cell repertoires in COVID-19. Across the study: COVID-19 samples collected from the United States, Italy and Spain covered acute and convalescent phases. From T cells, B-cell-depleted T cells, or PBMCs came the material, which was cDNA or gDNA.

CDR1 and CDR2 (germline): LGHNA, YNFKEQ. V was pared by 2 bases and J by 0 bases, with 17 bases between. The CDR3 totals 18 residues. Participants reported their clinical history, and cohort assignment relied on those reports. Under the authors' procedure: It was from reference gene primer amplification that nucleated cell counts were estimated. The assay was immunoSEQ multiplex PCR, and TCRdb's table has in-frame clones only and misses some. The V and J calls and clone size were taken over from that table, and D and trimming were inferred from the DNA. This table has 200,000 to 250,000 clones, approximately 86% appearing once.

This TCR was sampled from a woman in her thirties who had been exposed to COVID-19. V is TRBV4-2 and J is TRBJ1-3; the D is unclear. The sequenced sample was PBMCs or T cells enriched from blood (not recorded which). CDR3 nucleotides: TGTGCCAGCAGCCAACATGGTCTGACGGAGAGCTCTGGAAACACCATATATTTT. It yields the protein CASSQHGLTESSGNTIYF.